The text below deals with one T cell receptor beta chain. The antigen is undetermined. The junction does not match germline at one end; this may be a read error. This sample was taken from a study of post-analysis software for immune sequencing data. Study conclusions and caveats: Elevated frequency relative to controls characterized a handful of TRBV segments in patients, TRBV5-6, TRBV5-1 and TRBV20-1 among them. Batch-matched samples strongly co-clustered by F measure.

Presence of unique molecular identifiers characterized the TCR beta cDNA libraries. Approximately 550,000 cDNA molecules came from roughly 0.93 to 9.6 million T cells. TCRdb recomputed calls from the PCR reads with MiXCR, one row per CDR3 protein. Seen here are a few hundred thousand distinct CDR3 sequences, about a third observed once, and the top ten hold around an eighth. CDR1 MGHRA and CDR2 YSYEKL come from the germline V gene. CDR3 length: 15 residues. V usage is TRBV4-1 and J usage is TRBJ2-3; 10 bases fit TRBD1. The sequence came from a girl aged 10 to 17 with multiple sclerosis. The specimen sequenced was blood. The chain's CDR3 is CASSLGQGGTDMQYF. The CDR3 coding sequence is TGCGCCAGCAGCCTTGGACAGGGGGGCACAGATATGCAGTATTTT.